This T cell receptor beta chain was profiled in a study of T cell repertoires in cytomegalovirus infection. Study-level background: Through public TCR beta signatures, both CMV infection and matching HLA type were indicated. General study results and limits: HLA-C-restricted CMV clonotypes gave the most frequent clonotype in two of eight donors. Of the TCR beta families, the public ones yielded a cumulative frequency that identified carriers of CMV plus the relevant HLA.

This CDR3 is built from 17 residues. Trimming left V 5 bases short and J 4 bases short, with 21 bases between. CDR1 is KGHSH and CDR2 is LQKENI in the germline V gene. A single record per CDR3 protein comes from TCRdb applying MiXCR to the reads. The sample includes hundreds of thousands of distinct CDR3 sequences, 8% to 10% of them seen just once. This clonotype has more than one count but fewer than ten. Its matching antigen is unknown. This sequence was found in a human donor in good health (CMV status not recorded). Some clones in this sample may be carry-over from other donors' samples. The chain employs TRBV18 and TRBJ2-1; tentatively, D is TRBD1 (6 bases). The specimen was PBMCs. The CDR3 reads CASSIIPWGQRYNEQFF. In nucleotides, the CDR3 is TGTGCCAGCTCAATCATACCATGGGGGCAGAGGTACAATGAGCAGTTCTTC.